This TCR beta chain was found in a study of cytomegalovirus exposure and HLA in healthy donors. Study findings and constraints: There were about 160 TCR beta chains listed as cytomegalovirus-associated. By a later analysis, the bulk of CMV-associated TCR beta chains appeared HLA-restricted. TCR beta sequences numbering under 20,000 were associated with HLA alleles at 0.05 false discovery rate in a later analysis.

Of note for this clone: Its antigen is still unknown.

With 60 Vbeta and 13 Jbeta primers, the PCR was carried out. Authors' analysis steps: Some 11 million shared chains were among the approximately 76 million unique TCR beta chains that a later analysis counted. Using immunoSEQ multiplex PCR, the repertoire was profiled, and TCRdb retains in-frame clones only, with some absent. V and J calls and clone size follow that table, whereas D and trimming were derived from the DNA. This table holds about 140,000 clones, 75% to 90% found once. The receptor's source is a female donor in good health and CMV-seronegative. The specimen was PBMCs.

CDR3 sequence: CASNMDGSSYEQYF. For the CDR3, the DNA is TGTGCCAGCAATATGGACGGGAGCTCCTACGAGCAGTACTTC. This sequence joins TRBV6-6 and TRBJ2-7; a possible D gene is TRBD2 (6 bases). Germline V CDR1 and CDR2: MNHNY, SVGAGI (reference sequence). With 7 bases removed from V and 0 bases from J, the gap between germline ends came to 13 bases. The CDR3 runs 14 residues.